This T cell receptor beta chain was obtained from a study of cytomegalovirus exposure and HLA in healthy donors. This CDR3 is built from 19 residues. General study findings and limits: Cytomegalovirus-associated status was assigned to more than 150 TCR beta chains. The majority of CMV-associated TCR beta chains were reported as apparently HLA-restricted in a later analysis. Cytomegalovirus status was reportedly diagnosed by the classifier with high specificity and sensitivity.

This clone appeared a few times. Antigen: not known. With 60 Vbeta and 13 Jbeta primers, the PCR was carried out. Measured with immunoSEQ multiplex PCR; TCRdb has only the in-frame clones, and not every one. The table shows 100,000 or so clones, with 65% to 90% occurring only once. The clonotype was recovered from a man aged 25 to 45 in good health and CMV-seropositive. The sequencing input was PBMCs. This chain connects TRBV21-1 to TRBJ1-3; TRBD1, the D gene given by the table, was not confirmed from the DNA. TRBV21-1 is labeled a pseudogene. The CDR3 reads CASSTRRIKQANSGNTIYF. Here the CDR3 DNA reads TGTGCCAGCAGCACTCGCCGAATCAAGCAGGCAAACTCTGGAAACACCATATATTTT.